This T cell receptor beta chain was sequenced during a study of tumor-infiltrating lymphocytes in primary liver carcinoma. Study at large: Stage T1-T3 N0M0 tumors measured about 4.2 to 11 cm at most. There were roughly 3.65 to 7.5 million productive TCRbeta reads per sample, a yield similar across tissue types.

V lost 6 bases and J lost 9, with 21 bases in between. The CDR3 is 15 residues long. Germline assignment: CDR1 DFQATT and CDR2 SNEGSKA (reference sequence). Notes on the study in general: Tumor-adjacent and tumor-blood pairs shared a smaller degree of overlap than tumor region pairs. About 7.5-24% of top clones, no more, were shared by all five regions.

From 500 ng total RNA, TCR beta cDNA was generated with a primer in the constant region. A slightly modified ARM-PCR protocol with three nested multiplex PCR rounds produced these TCR beta libraries. For 10 cycles apiece, the opening two PCR rounds ran with TRBV1-TRBV30 forward primers and a C-beta reverse primer. From the multiplex PCR reads, TCRdb called clonotypes with MiXCR, one entry per CDR3 protein. This table has under 110,000 distinct CDR3 sequences, approximately 70% appearing once. Taking about 19-32 mg of unsorted bulk tissue, the authors co-extracted RNA and DNA. There are a few counts of this clonotype. Its antigen is still unknown.

V gene TRBV20-1 combines with J gene TRBJ1-6, with a weak D call TRBD1 (5 bases). The specimen was liver tumor tissue from sampling region 2. Documented subset: tumor region T2, inferior pole. This clonotype was sampled from a woman in her sixties or seventies with primary liver carcinoma and hepatitis B virus infection. The CDR3 nucleotides are TGCAGTGCCCCGACAGCGCAGGGAGCTACTTCACCCCTCCACTTT. Translating gives CSAPTAQGATSPLHF.